These 20 T cell receptor beta chains were all obtained from the same sample, sequenced in a study of CD8 T cells in ankylosing spondylitis. TCRdb called the 5' RACE reads again in MiXCR, with one record for every CDR3 protein. The sample holds tens of thousands of distinct CDR3 sequences, around 2.5% seen once. The sequencing input was blood, either unsorted or a sorted T cell fraction (not recorded which). These TCRs come from a female donor with ankylosing spondylitis or in good health (not recorded which).

This clonotype was seen at least ten times. The chain carries TRBV9 and TRBJ1-2; 9 positions match TRBD1. Trimming cost V 3 bases and J 2 bases; bases outside gene matches: 5. The CDR3 is 15 residues long. Germline assignment: CDR1 SGDLS and CDR2 YYNGEE. The CDR3 DNA is TGTGCCAGCAGCGCGAGGGACAGGGCCAACTATGGCTACACCTTC. Translation: CASSARDRANYGYTF. The full variable domain, with the rest looked up from reference TRBV9 and TRBJ1-2, is DSGVTQTPKHLITATGQRVTLRCSPRSGDLSVYWYQQSLDQGLQFLIQYYNGEERAKGNILERFSAQQFPDLHSELNLSSLELGDSALYFCASSARDRANYGYTFGSGTRLTVV.

This clonotype was counted at least ten times. The rearrangement uses TRBV3-1 and TRBJ2-7, with D perhaps matching TRBD1 or TRBD2 (5 bases each). This CDR3 comprises 19 residues. The V end was cut by 5 bases, the J end by 7 bases, with 33 bases between. Germline assignment: CDR1 LGHDT and CDR2 YNNKEL (reference sequence). CDR3: CASSGRDHRNGPGSPEQYF. The CDR3 DNA sequence: TGTGCCAGCAGCGGCCGGGACCACAGGAATGGGCCCGGCAGTCCTGAGCAGTACTTC.

This clonotype was seen at least ten times. The chain couples TRBV9 to TRBJ2-3; D not certain. V lost 0 bases and J 7 bases, leaving 3 bases between the germline ends. CDR3 length: 11 residues. Germline lookup yields CDR1 SGDLS and CDR2 YYNGEE. Here the CDR3 reads CASSVDHTQYF. Here the CDR3 DNA reads TGTGCCAGCAGCGTAGATCATACGCAGTATTTT.

This clonotype was counted ten times or more. This rearrangement joins TRBV9 to TRBJ2-1, with 14 bases that match TRBD2. Per the germline V gene, CDR1 is SGDLS and CDR2 is YYNGEE. The CDR3 loop spans 17 amino acids. The J segment lost 9 bases and the V segment lost 3 bases, leaving 11 bases of the junction unmatched. The CDR3 sequence: CASSAQTGLAGGPEQFF. The DNA for the CDR3 is TGTGCCAGCAGCGCCCAGACTGGACTAGCGGGAGGCCCTGAGCAGTTCTTC.

This clonotype has ten or more counts. CDR3 nucleotide sequence: TGTGCCAGCAGCGTAGGCGCTAGCGGGGTTCAAGAGACCCAGTACTTC. As protein: CASSVGASGVQETQYF. The chain joins TRBV9 to TRBJ2-5, with TRBD2 matching 9 bases. The J segment lost 2 bases and the V segment lost 0 bases, leaving 5 bases of the junction unmatched. CDR3 size: 16 residues. Germline V gives CDR1 SGDLS, CDR2 YYNGEE.

This clonotype was observed many times. The CDR3: CASSVTPTGELFF. The CDR3 bases are TGTGCCAGCAGCGTCACCCCCACCGGGGAGCTGTTTTTT. The V call is TRBV9, the J call TRBJ2-2; D ambiguous. The V end lost 2 bases, the J end lost 4 bases, and 6 bases lay between the germline ends. Germline V gene data show CDR1 as SGDLS and CDR2 as YYNGEE. This CDR3 is 13 amino acids long.

This clonotype was detected many times. V and J are TRBV9 and TRBJ2-3; 10 nucleotides agree with TRBD2. The CDR3 totals 17 residues. The ends lost 4 bases at V and 0 bases at J; junction bases unmatched: 8. Germline V gives CDR1 SGDLS, CDR2 YYNGEE. DNA for the CDR3: TGTGCCAGCAGCACCCGGACTAGCGGATTTAGCACAGATACGCAGTATTTT. Translated, it gives CASSTRTSGFSTDTQYF.

Concerning this clonotype itself: This could be a read error, since a much larger clone is one nucleotide away. The chain carries TRBV9 and TRBJ2-3; D gene ambiguous. The CDR3 is 14 residues long. The germline V gene encodes CDR1 SGDLS and CDR2 YYNGEE. CDR3 nucleotides: TGTGCCAGCACCGTAGCTACAAAGATTGATACGCAGTATTTT. Protein: CASTVATKIDTQYF. The complete variable domain, with remaining parts taken from reference TRBV9 and TRBJ2-3, reads DSGVTQTPKHLITATGQRVTLRCSPRSGDLSVYWYQQSLDQGLQFLIQYYNGEERAKGNILERFSAQQFPDLHSELNLSSLELGDSALYFCASTVATKIDTQYFGPGTRLTVL.

This clonotype was counted many times. The V call is TRBV9, the J call TRBJ1-6; 9 nucleotides agree with TRBD1. The germline gives CDR1 SGDLS, CDR2 YYNGEE. The CDR3 is made up of 16 amino acids. Losses at the gene ends were 3 bases for V and 7 bases for J; bases not matched to a gene: 8. CDR3 DNA sequence: TGTGCCAGCAGCGCCCTGACAGGGGGTTACAATTCACCCCTCCACTTT. Translation: CASSALTGGYNSPLHF.

At least ten counts were recorded for this clonotype. V gene TRBV9 combines with J gene TRBJ2-1; 10 nucleotides agree with TRBD2. Looked up from germline, CDR1 is SGDLS and CDR2 is YYNGEE. The CDR3 totals 15 residues. After removal of 4 bases from V and 7 bases from J, the junction contained 8 bases not matched to a gene. This chain's CDR3 is CASSPSGLAVNEQFF. Here the CDR3 DNA reads TGTGCCAGCAGCCCCTCCGGACTAGCGGTGAATGAGCAGTTCTTC.

This clonotype was seen many times. This chain uses TRBV9 with TRBJ2-3; TRBD2 is a possible D gene (6 bases). Germline values: CDR1 SGDLS, CDR2 YYNGEE. The CDR3 is made up of 15 amino acids. The V gene lost 1 base and the J gene lost 4 bases, with 13 bases spanning the gap. The CDR3 protein is CASSVFFGSADTQYF. CDR3 coding DNA: TGTGCCAGCAGCGTATTCTTCGGGAGTGCAGATACGCAGTATTTT. The entire variable domain, with the rest obtained from reference TRBV9 and TRBJ2-3, is as follows: DSGVTQTPKHLITATGQRVTLRCSPRSGDLSVYWYQQSLDQGLQFLIQYYNGEERAKGNILERFSAQQFPDLHSELNLSSLELGDSALYFCASSVFFGSADTQYFGPGTRLTVL.

This clonotype was observed many times. The rearrangement links TRBV9 to TRBJ2-1, with TRBD2 identical over 8 bases. Germline V gene data show CDR1 as SGDLS and CDR2 as YYNGEE. J gave up 0 bases and V 4 bases, and 3 bases lay outside the gene matches. The CDR3 covers 15 residues. CDR3 loop: CASSRSGSSYNEQFF. DNA of the CDR3: TGTGCCAGCAGCCGAAGCGGGAGCTCCTACAATGAGCAGTTCTTC.

This clonotype is medium-sized (0.01 to 0.1%) in the sample. The chain has TRBV9 and TRBJ2-1, with unresolved D. The length of the CDR3 is 13 residues. Trimming cost V 3 bases and J 4 bases, with 8 bases left between them. From germline, CDR1 is SGDLS and CDR2 YYNGEE. CDR3 in amino acids: CASSETLYNEQFF. DNA of the CDR3: TGTGCCAGCAGCGAGACTCTTTACAATGAGCAGTTCTTC.

This clonotype was counted many times. The rearrangement uses TRBV9 and TRBJ2-1, with TRBD2 identical over 10 bases. Germline lookup yields CDR1 SGDLS and CDR2 YYNGEE. This CDR3 is 16 amino acids long. The V gene end was trimmed by 4 bases and the J gene end by 4 bases; junction bases not matched to a gene: 8. The CDR3 bases are TGTGCCAGCAGCAGGGAAACTAGCGGGATATACAATGAGCAGTTCTTC. It encodes CASSRETSGIYNEQFF. The complete variable domain, with remaining parts taken from reference TRBV9 and TRBJ2-1, reads DSGVTQTPKHLITATGQRVTLRCSPRSGDLSVYWYQQSLDQGLQFLIQYYNGEERAKGNILERFSAQQFPDLHSELNLSSLELGDSALYFCASSRETSGIYNEQFFGPGTRLTVL.

This clonotype has ten or more counts. The chain links TRBV9 to TRBJ2-7; no definite D call. CDR3 length equals 14 residues. Germline loops: CDR1 SGDLS, CDR2 YYNGEE. Trimming removed 3 bases from V and 7 bases from J, with 17 bases in between. The CDR3 DNA reads TGTGCCAGCAGCGACGACATCAACTCTGGGGAGCAGTACTTC. Protein product: CASSDDINSGEQYF. Together with reference TRBV9 and TRBJ2-7, the CDR3 gives the full variable domain: DSGVTQTPKHLITATGQRVTLRCSPRSGDLSVYWYQQSLDQGLQFLIQYYNGEERAKGNILERFSAQQFPDLHSELNLSSLELGDSALYFCASSDDINSGEQYFGPGTRLTVT.

This clonotype appeared many times. The V call is TRBV9, the J call TRBJ2-7, with 8 positions matching TRBD1. In germline, CDR1 is SGDLS, CDR2 YYNGEE. The CDR3 consists of 15 residues. The trim removed 4 bases at V and 4 bases at J, leaving 10 bases unmatched. The CDR3 DNA is TGTGCCAGCAGCCCAACCCCCCAGGGGGCGTACGAGCAGTACTTC. Protein: CASSPTPQGAYEQYF.

This clonotype was detected many times. The rearrangement uses TRBV9 and TRBJ1-3; D is ambiguous. Trimming pared 2 bases from V and 0 bases from J, leaving 6 bases between. Looked up from germline, CDR1 is SGDLS and CDR2 is YYNGEE. This CDR3 comprises 14 residues. CDR3 region: CASSVADSGNTIYF. In DNA, the CDR3 is TGTGCCAGCAGCGTTGCAGACTCTGGAAACACCATATATTTT.

There are a few counts of this clonotype. The rearrangement uses TRBV9 and TRBJ1-4, with TRBD1 matching over 12 bases. V lost 4 bases, J lost 3 bases, and 4 bases stayed unmatched. Per the germline V gene, CDR1 is SGDLS and CDR2 is YYNGEE. The CDR3 consists of 16 residues. The CDR3, as DNA: TGTGCCAGCAGCACGGGACAGGGGGCGGCTAATGAAAAACTGTTTTTT. Protein: CASSTGQGAANEKLFF.

This clonotype was observed at least ten times. The gene calls are TRBV9 and TRBJ2-7; perhaps TRBD1 as D (6 bases). V was trimmed by 2 bases and J by 4 bases, leaving 16 bases between them. Germline CDR1 is SGDLS and CDR2 is YYNGEE. CDR3 length: 15 residues. CDR3 nucleotides: TGTGCCAGCAGCGTTAGCGCAGGGGTGGGATACGAGCAGTACTTC. This encodes CASSVSAGVGYEQYF.

This clonotype was seen many times. Here the CDR3 DNA reads TGTGCCAGCAGCGGCCCGGGACTAGCGGGAGTAGGTCCCGGGGAGCTGTTTTTT. Protein: CASSGPGLAGVGPGELFF. The gene calls are TRBV9 and TRBJ2-2, with 14 bases identical to TRBD2. This CDR3 contains 18 residues. The germline CDR1 and CDR2 sequences are SGDLS and YYNGEE. The trim removed 3 bases at V and 6 bases at J, leaving 10 bases unmatched.